The sequence of this T cell receptor (beta chain) was determined in a study of cytomegalovirus exposure and HLA in healthy donors. The overall study: One earlier analysis, a look at 150 million to 200 million T cells, found 100 million to 130 million unique TCR beta sequences. The study, taken as a whole, reports: In a later analysis, across HLA loci, associated TCR counts were highest for DRB1, lowest for HLA-C.

About this clone: What it binds is unknown.

PCR was performed using 60 Vbeta and 13 Jbeta primers. Method: immunoSEQ multiplex PCR; TCRdb's copy keeps in-frame clones and lacks some. This table holds about 90,000 clones. Germline CDR1 and CDR2: MNHNS and SASEGT. CDR3 size: 14 residues. The V end was cut by 1 base, the J end by 0 bases, with 7 bases between. The rearrangement uses TRBV6-1 and TRBJ2-7; D possibly corresponds to TRBD1 (6 bases). The sequencing sample was made of PBMCs. The TCR sequence derives from a woman aged 25 to 45 in good health and CMV-seronegative. DNA for the CDR3: TGTGCCAGCAGTGAAGGGGACACCTCCTACGAGCAGTACTTC. This encodes CASSEGDTSYEQYF.